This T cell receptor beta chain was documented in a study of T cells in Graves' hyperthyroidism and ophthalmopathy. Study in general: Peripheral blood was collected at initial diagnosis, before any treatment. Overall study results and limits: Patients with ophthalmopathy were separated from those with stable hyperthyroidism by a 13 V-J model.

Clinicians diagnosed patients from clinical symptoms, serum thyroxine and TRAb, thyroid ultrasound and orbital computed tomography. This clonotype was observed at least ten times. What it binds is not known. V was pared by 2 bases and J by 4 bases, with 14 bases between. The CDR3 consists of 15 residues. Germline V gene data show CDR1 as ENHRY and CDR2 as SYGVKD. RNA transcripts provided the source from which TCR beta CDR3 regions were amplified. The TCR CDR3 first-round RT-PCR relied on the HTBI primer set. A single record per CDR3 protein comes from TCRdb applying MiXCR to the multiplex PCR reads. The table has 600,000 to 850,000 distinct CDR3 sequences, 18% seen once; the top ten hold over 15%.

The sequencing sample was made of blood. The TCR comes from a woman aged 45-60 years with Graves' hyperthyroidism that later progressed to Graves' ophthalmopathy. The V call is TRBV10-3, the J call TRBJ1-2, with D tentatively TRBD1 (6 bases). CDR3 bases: TGTGCCATCAGTGAGGGGACGTCGGGGGCCTATGGCTACACCTTC. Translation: CAISEGTSGAYGYTF.